The clone carrying this TCR beta chain was observed a single time. The entry originates in a study of blood T cell repertoires in COVID-19. Study-level information: Sample material is recorded as cDNA or gDNA derived from T cells, B-cell-depleted T cells, or PBMCs.

Per the original methods: For nucleated cells, counts were estimated from reference gene primer amplification. Using immunoSEQ multiplex PCR, the repertoire was profiled, and TCRdb retains in-frame clones only, with some absent. That table is the source of V, J and clone size, and D and trimming were worked out from the DNA. In the table there are 200,000 to 250,000 clones, around 87% of which are singletons. There are 10 residues in the CDR3. Germline-derived CDR1 and CDR2 are MNHEY and SVGAGI. The sample consisted of PBMCs or T cells enriched from blood (not recorded which). The chain uses TRBV6-5 and TRBJ2-1; D remains unclear. The sequence was obtained from a woman younger than 35 in a cohort exposed to, infected with or recovered from COVID-19 (not recorded which). For the CDR3, the DNA is TGTGCGATCTGGAGTACTGAGCAGTTCTTC. The encoded protein is CAIWSTEQFF.